This T cell receptor (beta chain) was captured by sequencing in a study of spatial heterogeneity in lung cancer. As for the study in general: Consistent detection of more beta-chain than alpha-chain sequences was observed. Within raw reads, each unique TCR and UMI combination appeared on average more than ten times.

Time point described: sample taken at primary tumor resection. Unsorted whole RNA from tumor, nontumor lung or frozen PBMC underwent sequencing. The donors, approximately 66 patients with untreated early-stage non-small cell lung cancer, provided the samples. Overall study results and limits: There were more appearances of ubiquitous expanded tumor TCRs in blood at resection than at follow-up.

TCRdb reprocessed the 5' RACE reads with MiXCR, giving one entry per CDR3 protein. This sample has more than 30,000 distinct CDR3 sequences, with roughly 6% found just once. This clonotype was seen a few times. Its antigen remains unidentified. The source of this sequence is a male donor with early-stage non-small cell lung cancer. The input for sequencing was PBMCs, taken at surgery.

The DNA for the CDR3 is TGTGCCAGCAGTTCCATCCCCCCGCGGGGGGGCTTCTACGAGCAGTACTTC. Amino acids: CASSSIPPRGGFYEQYF. V is TRBV28 and J is TRBJ2-7; 9 bases are a match to TRBD2. This CDR3 has 17 residues. J lost 3 bases, V lost 4 bases, and 13 bases had no gene match. Per the germline V gene, CDR1 is MDHEN and CDR2 is SYDVKM.